A selection of T cell receptor beta chains follows, all from one sample in a study of CD8 T cells in ankylosing spondylitis. TCRdb processed the 5' RACE reads anew with MiXCR; each CDR3 protein has one entry. Of approximately 540,000 distinct CDR3 sequences listed, about 13% are singletons. The source material was blood, either unsorted or a sorted T cell fraction (not recorded which). All receptors derive from a male donor with ankylosing spondylitis. CDR3s include the opening cysteine and the closing phenylalanine or tryptophan. The order of the fields is J gene, clone size, V gene, D gene, CDR3 protein, CDR3 DNA. A D gene is named only where the DNA matches it firmly. The listing skips clone size in some rows; elsewhere it reads once, few, many or a size class.

TRBJ2-1 | medium-sized | TRBV7-8 | TRBD2 | CASSEWGTRFDNEQFF | TGTGCCAGCAGCGAGTGGGGGACTAGATTCGACAATGAGCAGTTCTTC
TRBJ1-3 | - | TRBV10-3 | - | CAISPPSGNTIYF | TGTGCCATCAGTCCCCCCTCTGGAAACACCATATATTTT
TRBJ1-6 | few | TRBV5-1 | TRBD1 | CASSQGQGVDGGPLHF | TGCGCCAGCAGCCAGGGACAGGGGGTCGATGGGGGACCCCTCCACTTT
TRBJ2-3 | - | TRBV12-5 | - | CASGLVLGSFIPTDTQYF | TGTGCTAGTGGTTTGGTACTAGGCAGCTTCATCCCCACAGATACGCAGTATTTT
TRBJ2-7 | - | TRBV11-2 | - | CASSLTAGPYEQYF | TGTGCCAGCAGCTTAACAGCGGGTCCCTACGAGCAGTACTTC
TRBJ2-3 | - | TRBV27 | TRBD2 | CASSSGTSARTQYF | TGTGCCAGCAGTTCCGGGACTAGCGCCCGTACGCAGTATTTT
TRBJ2-5 | - | TRBV27 | - | CASSHHQGGVHETQYF | TGTGCCAGCAGCCACCATCAAGGGGGAGTGCATGAGACCCAGTACTTC
TRBJ2-1 | few | TRBV6-1 | TRBD2 | CASSDDGLAAFNEQFF | TGTGCCAGCAGTGACGATGGACTAGCGGCATTCAATGAGCAGTTCTTC
TRBJ2-3 | many | TRBV2 | - | CASSEAGPTRADTQYF | TGTGCCAGCAGTGAAGCGGGGCCGACACGGGCAGATACGCAGTATTTT
TRBJ2-2 | few | TRBV3-1 | - | CASSQGRVTGELFF | TGTGCCAGCAGCCAAGGGAGGGTCACCGGGGAGCTGTTTTTT
TRBJ1-1 | few | TRBV7-9 | TRBD1 | CASSSSRTGQNTEAFF | TGTGCCAGCAGCTCCTCAAGGACAGGGCAGAACACTGAAGCTTTCTTT
TRBJ2-7 | - | TRBV11-2 | TRBD2 | CASSTGGPYEQYF | TGTGCCAGCAGTACGGGGGGACCCTACGAGCAGTACTTC
TRBJ2-4 | - | TRBV20-1 | - | CCARDKAGRAKNIQYF | TGCTGTGCTAGAGATAAGGCAGGGAGGGCCAAAAACATTCAGTACTTC
TRBJ1-4 | few | TRBV7-2 | - | CASSPDNRVGNEKLFF | TGTGCCAGCAGCCCCGATAACAGGGTAGGGAATGAAAAACTGTTTTTT
TRBJ2-7 | few | TRBV5-1 | - | CASSVDGGLQYEQYF | TGCGCCAGCAGCGTGGATGGGGGCCTTCAATACGAGCAGTACTTC
TRBJ2-1 | many | TRBV24-1 | - | CATNTPSGDEQFF | TGTGCCACCAATACCCCAAGCGGCGATGAGCAGTTCTTC
TRBJ2-7 | few | TRBV6-1 | - | CASSEVEEQYF | TGTGCCAGCAGTGAAGTGGAGGAGCAGTACTTC
TRBJ2-7 | - | TRBV5-5 | - | CASSEGGGDSYEQYF | TGTGCCAGCAGCGAGGGGGGAGGGGACTCCTACGAGCAGTACTTC
TRBJ2-1 | few | TRBV12-3/TRBV12-4 | - | CASSLLRLGQGEQFF | TGTGCCAGCAGTTTACTCCGACTAGGTCAGGGAGAGCAGTTCTTC
TRBJ2-1 | few | TRBV27 | TRBD2 | CASRWTSGGYNEQFF | TGTGCCAGCAGATGGACTAGCGGGGGATACAATGAGCAGTTCTTC
TRBJ2-2 | - | TRBV28 | TRBD2 | CASSLYGLAGMTGELFF | TGTGCCAGCAGTTTATACGGACTAGCGGGAATGACGGGGGAGCTGTTTTTT
TRBJ2-1 | many | TRBV11-3 | - | CASSLRWDEQFF | TGTGCCAGCAGCCTGCGATGGGATGAGCAGTTCTTC
TRBJ2-1 | few | TRBV24-1 | TRBD2 | CATSALGGEQFF | TGTGCCACCAGTGCCCTGGGGGGGGAGCAGTTCTTC
TRBJ2-5 | - | TRBV3-1 | - | CASSARRTQYF | TGTGCCAGCAGCGCTCGTCGGACCCAGTACTTC
TRBJ1-4 | - | TRBV29-1 | TRBD1 | CSVGGQGEKLFF | TGCAGCGTTGGAGGACAGGGGGAAAAACTGTTTTTT
TRBJ2-1 | - | TRBV13 | - | CASSLGRSEYNEQFF | TGTGCCAGCAGCCTGGGCAGATCAGAGTACAATGAGCAGTTCTTC
TRBJ1-1 | many | TRBV7-9 | - | CASSERDSTEAFF | TGTGCCAGCAGCGAAAGGGATAGTACTGAAGCTTTCTTT
TRBJ1-2 | few | TRBV20-1 | - | CSASDYLGYSGYTF | TGCAGTGCTAGTGATTATTTGGGATACAGTGGCTACACCTTC
TRBJ2-3 | - | TRBV7-6 | TRBD2 | CASSLEAGKDTQYF | TGTGCCAGCAGCCTTGAAGCGGGAAAAGATACGCAGTATTTT
TRBJ1-2 | many | TRBV12-3/TRBV12-4 | - | CASSRGGAYGYTF | TGTGCCAGCAGCCGTGGGGGGGCCTATGGCTACACCTTC
TRBJ2-1 | - | TRBV4-1 | - | CASSQAREYGSSYNEQFF | TGCGCCAGCAGCCAAGCGAGGGAGTACGGGAGCTCCTACAATGAGCAGTTCTTC
TRBJ2-1 | few | TRBV6-5 | TRBD2 | CASIKGGRAFNEQFF | TGTGCCAGCATTAAAGGCGGGAGGGCCTTTAATGAGCAGTTCTTC
TRBJ1-2 | - | TRBV6-1 | - | CASSDTGGGYTF | TGTGCCAGCAGTGATACCGGAGGTGGCTACACCTTC
TRBJ2-1 | few | TRBV9 | - | CASSVDLGSSYNEQFF | TGTGCCAGCAGCGTAGACCTTGGGAGCAGCTACAATGAGCAGTTCTTC
TRBJ1-2 | few | TRBV29-1 | - | CSASGEALYGYTF | TGCAGCGCCTCGGGGGAGGCCCTCTATGGCTACACCTTC
TRBJ1-2 | many | TRBV5-1 | TRBD1 | CASSPGQGEGGYTF | TGCGCCAGCAGCCCTGGACAGGGAGAAGGTGGCTACACCTTC
TRBJ1-2 | - | TRBV19 | - | CASSSRTLSGYTF | TGTGCCAGTAGTAGTAGGACCCTGAGTGGCTACACCTTC
TRBJ1-1 | few | TRBV21-1 | - | CASSFLRGMNTEAFF | TGTGCCAGCAGCTTCCTCAGGGGGATGAACACTGAAGCTTTCTTT
TRBJ2-2 | many | TRBV10-3 | - | CAISESTAGELFF | TGTGCCATCAGTGAGAGTACCGCCGGGGAGCTGTTTTTT
TRBJ2-5 | - | TRBV24-1 | TRBD2 | CATSDGKTPGKRDSETQYF | TGTGCCACCAGTGATGGGAAGACCCCGGGGAAGCGGGACTCTGAGACCCAGTACTTC
TRBJ2-1 | few | TRBV11-3 | TRBD1 | CASSFLGTGYYNEQFF | TGTGCCAGCAGCTTCCTAGGGACAGGGTACTACAATGAGCAGTTCTTC
TRBJ2-7 | - | TRBV20-1 | TRBD1 | CSASDTGGTAYEQYF | TGCAGTGCTAGCGATACAGGGGGCACAGCCTACGAGCAGTACTTC
TRBJ1-3 | few | TRBV12-3/TRBV12-4 | - | CASRTGIGNTIYF | TGTGCCAGCAGGACCGGGATAGGAAACACCATATATTTT
TRBJ2-1 | - | TRBV25-1 | - | CASSEYRDRYNEQFF | TGTGCCAGCAGTGAATATAGGGACCGCTACAATGAGCAGTTCTTC
TRBJ1-5 | - | TRBV2 | TRBD1 | CASGTGWTPQHF | TGTGCCAGCGGGACAGGGTGGACGCCCCAGCATTTT
TRBJ2-1 | few | TRBV3-1 | - | CASSLGRQQFF | TGTGCCAGCAGCCTTGGACGGCAGCAGTTCTTC
TRBJ2-1 | - | TRBV7-2 | TRBD2 | CASSLDGAGVREQFF | TGTGCCAGCAGCTTAGATGGAGCGGGAGTTCGTGAGCAGTTCTTC
TRBJ2-2 | - | TRBV5-1 | TRBD1 | CASSRMTGGDTGELFF | TGCGCCAGCAGCCGTATGACAGGGGGTGACACCGGGGAGCTGTTTTTT
TRBJ2-3 | few | TRBV20-1 | TRBD1 | CSALNRGTDTQYF | TGCAGTGCTCTTAACAGGGGAACAGATACGCAGTATTTT
TRBJ2-1 | few | TRBV5-5 | TRBD2 | CASSPLAGEINEQFF | TGTGCCAGCAGCCCCTTAGCGGGAGAGATCAATGAGCAGTTCTTC
TRBJ2-5 | many | TRBV12-3/TRBV12-4 | - | CASSMSGRTGETQYF | TGTGCCAGCAGCATGTCGGGTAGGACTGGGGAGACCCAGTACTTC
TRBJ2-7 | many | TRBV11-2 | - | CASSLVAGYEQYF | TGTGCCAGCAGCTTAGTTGCAGGGTACGAGCAGTACTTC
TRBJ2-1 | many | TRBV12-3/TRBV12-4 | - | CASSLERDTNEQFF | TGTGCCAGCAGTTTGGAACGGGACACCAATGAGCAGTTCTTC
TRBJ2-1 | few | TRBV20-1 | TRBD2 | CSAKTSGIYNEQFF | TGCAGTGCTAAGACTAGCGGGATCTACAATGAGCAGTTCTTC
TRBJ1-1 | - | TRBV9 | - | CASSVQTGVLSAEAFF | TGTGCCAGCAGCGTTCAGACTGGAGTGCTGTCTGCTGAAGCTTTCTTT
TRBJ2-7 | - | TRBV27 | TRBD1 | CASSRTGFENEQYF | TGTGCCAGCAGCCGGACAGGGTTTGAGAACGAGCAGTACTTC
TRBJ2-7 | - | TRBV20-1 | - | CSARPSGLVRKNSYEQYF | TGCAGTGCTAGGCCCAGCGGGCTCGTCAGAAAAAACTCCTACGAGCAGTACTTC